The rows below give T cell receptor beta chains drawn from one sample of a study of identical twins. TCRdb itself ran the 5' RACE reads through MiXCR, one entry per CDR3 protein. The table lists around 510,000 distinct CDR3 sequences, roughly an eighth of them singletons. These data were also reused for a study on yellow fever vaccine responses in identical twins.

Sequencing was done on a sample of CD4+ T cells sorted from blood. The receptors come from a woman aged 18-29 years in good health. CDR3s include the opening cysteine and the closing phenylalanine or tryptophan. The order of the fields is V gene, J gene, D gene, CDR3 protein. D genes are given only for firm matches.

>TRBV18|TRBJ1-1|-
CASSRGGEQMNTEAFF
>TRBV5-4|TRBJ2-7|-
CASSIAGTGEQYF
>TRBV5-1|TRBJ2-2|-
CASSREYGELFF
>TRBV21-1|TRBJ2-5|-
CASSKGPRGGHSWETQYF
>TRBV7-2|TRBJ2-2|-
CASSPLGGLGTGELFF
>TRBV7-2|TRBJ2-7|-
CASSLALHEQYF
>TRBV5-1|TRBJ2-1|TRBD2
CASSTPLGTSGGADYNEQFF
>TRBV5-1|TRBJ2-1|TRBD2
CASSYGGGVTYNEQFF
>TRBV2|TRBJ2-7|TRBD2
CASSELPSGFHEQYF
>TRBV5-6|TRBJ1-5|-
CASSYGHF
>TRBV18|TRBJ2-7|-
CASSQGDEQYF
>TRBV11-2|TRBJ2-2|TRBD2
CASSLLALAAGGSHTGELFF
>TRBV30|TRBJ2-1|TRBD2
CAWSKLAVLVNEQFF
>TRBV7-9|TRBJ2-1|TRBD2
CASSQTSGGGIEQFF
>TRBV13|TRBJ2-7|TRBD1
CASSSEQGARFNEQYF
>TRBV6-1|TRBJ2-1|-
CASSTGRNNEQFF
>TRBV10-1|TRBJ2-6|-
CASSESRGYGANVLTF
>TRBV11-2|TRBJ2-7|-
CASSLAGSHTYEQYF
>TRBV11-2|TRBJ2-6|TRBD1
CASSSFSGTEISGANVLTF
>TRBV5-6|TRBJ1-3|-
CASSQTGGNTIYF
>TRBV20-1|TRBJ2-1|-
CSASVDIEQFF
>TRBV28|TRBJ2-7|TRBD1
CASRKTGSAEQYF
>TRBV5-1|TRBJ2-5|-
CASTPEEKETQYF
>TRBV4-2|TRBJ2-7|TRBD2
CASSQNPGLAAYEQYF
>TRBV30|TRBJ2-6|-
CAWRTRSGANVLTF
>TRBV7-9|TRBJ2-7|TRBD1
CASSLGWTGGDEQYF
>TRBV20-1|TRBJ2-3|-
CSAGRTDTQYF